This T cell receptor beta chain was documented in a study of blood T cell repertoires in COVID-19 (dated by TCRdb to 2019 to 2021). As for the study more broadly: Samples covering the acute and convalescent phases of COVID-19 were provided by collaborators in the United States, Italy and Spain. The prospective study material was composed of cDNA or gDNA derived from T cells, B-cell-depleted T cells, or PBMCs. Deeply sampled blood TCRbeta repertoires from subjects exposed to, actively infected with, or recovered from COVID-19 were included in the dataset. The repertoires were made available in a free public database intended to serve as a resource for research on the immune response to SARS-CoV-2. The samples were drawn from two sources: the first 160 participants of the ongoing ImmuneRACE study, and over 950 subjects contributed by 6 global collaborators. Nearly every sample came with metadata listing a de-identified subject ID, COVID-19 status, age in years and sex. Where available, HLA class I and class II types were obtained from metadata supplied by the sample provider rather than from assay-based typing.

Overall results and qualifications from the work: The amount of clinical and demographic metadata varied by source and participant and was provided uncurated.

Points on this clone: What antigen it recognizes has not been identified. One base away there is no much larger clone; base qualities are not given.

The immunoSEQ Assay, a bias-controlled multiplex PCR, was used to amplify TCRbeta CDR3 regions from genomic DNA. As for the authors' bioinformatics: The number of nucleated cells in each sample was estimated by amplification of reference gene primers within the assay. Sequence reads were collapsed and filtered to measure the absolute abundance of every unique TCRbeta CDR3 rearrangement. For each sample, productive Simpson clonality was calculated as the square root of Simpson's diversity index over productive rearrangements. Entries here come from immuneACCESS through TCRdb and include only in-frame sequences with V and J called. Some clones fail to appear in such tables; in the studies checked, an unresolved V gene covers under half of the shortfall, and the cause of the remainder is unknown. V, J and clone size are taken as reported in that table, and D and trimming were inferred from the DNA itself. Across this sample there are 200,000 to 300,000 clones, with about four fifths seen only once. About 9.5% of the sample lies in the top ten.

The CDR3 has 13 amino acids, counting the end cysteine and phenylalanine. Of all the DNA, just the CDR3 is kept, 39 bases in frame from base 1. Per the germline V gene (reference sequence), LNHNV is the CDR1 and YYDKDF is the CDR2. Ends trimmed: V by 2 bases, J by 5 bases; bases unmatched to a gene: 3. Whole blood was collected in K2EDTA tubes by collaborating institutions according to the institutions' own protocols. For TCRbeta analysis, collaborator samples were shipped as frozen whole blood, as isolated PBMCs, or as DNA extracted from either sample type. This receptor was obtained from a woman aged 80 or over with acute or convalescent COVID-19. Here the chain combines TRBV15 and TRBJ2-7; TRBD1 matches 7 bases in the middle. The specimen sequenced was peripheral blood. Here is the DNA: TGTGCCACCAGCAGAAAACAGGGGAACGAGCAGTACTTC. Translated, this gives CATSRKQGNEQYF.